This entry is about one T cell receptor (beta chain). The source of the sample is a study of cytomegalovirus exposure and HLA in healthy donors. V was shortened by 1 base and J by 1 base, with 15 bases between the two germline ends. The germline gives CDR1 SGHTS, CDR2 YDEGEE. The CDR3 covers 16 residues. The PCR employed 60 Vbeta primers together with 13 Jbeta primers. Profiled with immunoSEQ multiplex PCR; TCRdb holds only in-frame clones, not every one. The sample includes about 55,000 clones, over 55% seen only once; the top ten take approximately 35%. The chain carries TRBV5-8 and TRBJ2-7; TRBD1 is a possible D gene (7 bases). The sequencing input was PBMCs. The receptor was isolated from a man aged 40-55 years in good health and CMV-seropositive. The CDR3 region has the DNA TGTGCCAGCAGCTTGATCGTGCAGGGGGGTTCCTACGAGCAGTACTTC. It is translated as CASSLIVQGGSYEQYF.